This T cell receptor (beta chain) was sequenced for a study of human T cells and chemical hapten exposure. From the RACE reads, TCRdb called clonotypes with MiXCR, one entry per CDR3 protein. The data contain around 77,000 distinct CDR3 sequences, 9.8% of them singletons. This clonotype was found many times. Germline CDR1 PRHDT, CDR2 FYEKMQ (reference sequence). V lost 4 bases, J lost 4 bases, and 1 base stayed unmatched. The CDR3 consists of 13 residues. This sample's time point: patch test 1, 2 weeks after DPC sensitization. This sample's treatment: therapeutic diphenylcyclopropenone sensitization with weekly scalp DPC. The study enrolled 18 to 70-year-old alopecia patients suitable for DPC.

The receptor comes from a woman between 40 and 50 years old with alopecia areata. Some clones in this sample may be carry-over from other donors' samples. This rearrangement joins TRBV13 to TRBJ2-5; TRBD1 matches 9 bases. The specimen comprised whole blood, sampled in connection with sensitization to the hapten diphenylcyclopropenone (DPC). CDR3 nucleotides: TGTGCCAGCAGCTGGGACAGGGCAGAGACCCAGTACTTC. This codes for CASSWDRAETQYF.